Below, 29 T cell receptor beta chains from the same sample are listed, as sequenced in a study of neurological immune-mediated disorders. Each CDR3 protein gets one entry after TCRdb re-called the 5' RACE reads with MiXCR. Of about 70,000 distinct CDR3 sequences in the sample, roughly 4.4% are singletons; the top ten hold 2.2%. The sequencing sample was made of PBMCs. These receptor sequences come from a woman between 65 and 79 years old with multiple sclerosis.

This chain links TRBV5-1 with TRBJ1-5; 9 bases match TRBD1. There are 14 residues in the CDR3. CDR1 SGHRS and CDR2 YFSETQ come from the germline V gene. Unmatched junction bases numbered 2, after V lost 4 bases and J lost 3 bases. CDR3 nucleotide sequence: TGCGCCAGCAGCCGGACAGGGGACAATCAGCCCCAGCATTTT. Its protein is CASSRTGDNQPQHF.

This clonotype was seen many times. The CDR3: CASSPVGQGAFGNQPQHF. The CDR3 nucleotides read TGTGCCAGCTCCCCAGTCGGACAGGGGGCTTTTGGCAATCAGCCCCAGCATTTT. The chain couples TRBV25-1 to TRBJ1-5, with 11 bases identical to TRBD1. This CDR3 has 18 residues. CDR1 is MGHDK and CDR2 is SYGVNS in the germline V gene. The V segment lost 8 bases and the J segment 2 bases; nucleotides outside the gene matches: 14.

This clonotype came up many times. V usage is TRBV7-9 and J usage is TRBJ1-1; 7 bases match TRBD1. Per germline, CDR1 SEHNR and CDR2 FQNEAQ (reference sequence). The CDR3 consists of 14 residues. V trimming: 0 bases; J trimming: 3 bases; junction bases outside the gene matches: 1. CDR3 nucleotides: TGTGCCAGCAGCTTAGCTACAGGGGACACTGAAGCTTTCTTT. It yields the protein CASSLATGDTEAFF.

This clonotype was seen only a few times. This chain connects TRBV5-5 to TRBJ2-1, with a possible D match to TRBD1 (5 bases). The germline V gene encodes CDR1 SGHKS and CDR2 YYEKEE (reference sequence). V lost 4 bases to trimming and J lost 10 bases, with 12 bases between them. The CDR3 consists of 12 residues. CDR3 bases: TGTGCCAGCAGCACCTCGAAGGGGGAGCAGTTCTTC. This gives the protein CASSTSKGEQFF.

This clonotype has at least ten counts. The chain employs TRBV7-9 and TRBJ2-7; 7 nucleotides align to TRBD1. J gave up 4 bases and V 4 bases, and 7 bases lay outside the gene matches. CDR1 and CDR2 (germline): SEHNR, FQNEAQ (reference sequence). This CDR3 is 14 amino acids long. This CDR3 is CASSSGQEIYEQYF. CDR3 in DNA: TGTGCCAGCAGCTCCGGACAGGAGATATACGAGCAGTACTTC.

The CDR3 DNA follows: TGTGCCAGCAGCGTCAGACTAGCGGGAGGGCAACGCACAGATACGCAGTATTTT. Amino acids: CASSVRLAGGQRTDTQYF. The chain uses TRBV5-5 and TRBJ2-3; TRBD2 agrees at 14 bases. The germline gives CDR1 SGHKS, CDR2 YYEKEE (reference sequence). V trimming: 4 bases; J trimming: 1 base; junction bases outside the gene matches: 8. CDR3 length: 18 amino acids.

In regard to this clonotype: The junction departs from germline at one end; a sequencing error may be responsible. V gene TRBV6-6 combines with J gene TRBJ1-1, with D maybe TRBD1 (6 bases). Looked up from germline, CDR1 is MNHNY and CDR2 is SVGAGI (reference sequence). There are 13 residues in the CDR3. The CDR3 coding sequence is TGTGCCTGCAGCCGACAGGCGGAGACTGAAGCTTTCTTT. Residues: CACSRQAETEAFF.

This CDR3 is CASNQRGGGTEAFF. DNA for the CDR3: TGTGCCAGCAATCAAAGGGGGGGAGGGACTGAAGCTTTCTTT. The chain couples TRBV25-1 to TRBJ1-1; possibly TRBD1 for D (6 bases). In germline, CDR1 is MGHDK, CDR2 SYGVNS. The CDR3 covers 14 residues. Trimming shortened V by 7 bases and J by 5 bases, and 17 bases separated the two germline ends.

This clonotype was detected many times. The J gene is TRBJ2-1, the V gene TRBV5-1; 11 bases are a match to TRBD2. V gave up 0 bases and J gave up 3 bases; unmatched junction bases: 11. This CDR3 spans 19 amino acids. Germline CDR1 and CDR2: SGHRS and YFSETQ. The CDR3 loop is CASSLEALAGGLDYNEQFF. Written as DNA, the CDR3 is TGCGCCAGCAGCTTGGAAGCCCTAGCGGGAGGTCTGGACTACAATGAGCAGTTCTTC.

The gene calls are TRBV2 and TRBJ1-1, with a weak D call TRBD1 (5 bases). Germline loops: CDR1 SNHLY, CDR2 FYNNEI. Between the trimmed V and J ends, which lost 4 bases and 10 bases, there was a span of 22 bases. This CDR3 is built from 15 residues. The CDR3 loop is CASSVPGPRDPAAFF. CDR3 DNA: TGTGCCAGCAGTGTACCGGGACCCCGAGACCCTGCAGCTTTCTTT.

This clonotype was seen only a few times. The chain employs TRBV5-5 and TRBJ1-4; D not resolved. From germline, CDR1 is SGHKS and CDR2 YYEKEE (reference sequence). The CDR3 loop spans 14 amino acids. Trimming removed 4 bases at V and 3 bases at J, with 10 bases between. The CDR3 region has the DNA TGTGCCAGCAGCCCGGACGGATCTAATGAAAAACTGTTTTTT. Translated: CASSPDGSNEKLFF.

This clonotype came up many times. This chain links TRBV12-3 or TRBV12-4 with TRBJ2-1; weak D call: TRBD2 (5 bases). Trimming took 5 bases from V and 4 from J, leaving 9 bases between them. The CDR3 sequence is 13 residues long. The CDR3 protein is CASSQRPYNEQFF. CDR3 nucleotide sequence: TGTGCCAGCAGTCAGCGGCCTTACAATGAGCAGTTCTTC.

At least ten counts were recorded for this clonotype. The genes are TRBV9 and TRBJ2-2; D possibly corresponds to TRBD2 (5 bases). The CDR3 totals 15 residues. V lost 1 base, J lost 5 bases, and 12 bases lay in between. Germline V CDR1 and CDR2: SGDLS, YYNGEE. CDR3 in DNA: TGTGCCAGCAGCGTAATCAGCGGTGGAACCGGGGAGCTGTTTTTT. This gives the protein CASSVISGGTGELFF.

This clonotype has only a few counts. This chain's CDR3 is CASSYQGPTGELFF. The CDR3 region has the DNA TGTGCCAGCAGTTACCAGGGGCCCACCGGGGAGCTGTTTTTT. V and J are TRBV27 and TRBJ2-2; D perhaps matches TRBD1 (6 bases). This CDR3 region has 14 residues. Trimming removed 4 bases at V and 4 bases at J, with 10 bases between. CDR1 and CDR2 (germline): MNHEY, SMNVEV (reference sequence).

This chain uses TRBV10-3 with TRBJ1-1; D is unclear. The CDR3 extends over 15 amino acids. CDR1 and CDR2 (germline): ENHRY, SYGVKD. Deletions cut 0 bases from V and 5 bases from J, with 13 bases between. Here the CDR3 DNA reads TGTGCCATCAGTGAGTCTGACCGTGGGGAGACTGAAGCTTTCTTT. It encodes CAISESDRGETEAFF.

This clonotype was seen many times. The chain combines TRBV7-2 with TRBJ2-2; 11 nucleotides match TRBD2. CDR1 and CDR2 (germline): SGHTA, FQGNSA. This CDR3 has 16 amino acids. V shed 6 bases and J 3 bases; nucleotides not matched to a gene: 6. The chain's CDR3 is CASRVAGGRHTGELFF. In nucleotides, the CDR3 is TGTGCCAGCAGAGTAGCGGGAGGGCGGCACACCGGGGAGCTGTTTTTT.

This clonotype was counted at least ten times. The chain links TRBV12-3 or TRBV12-4 to TRBJ2-5; D remains ambiguous. The ends were cut back, 2 bases at V and 5 bases at J, with 9 bases in the middle. This CDR3 is 13 amino acids long. The CDR3 nucleotides are TGTGCCAGCAGTTTAAAGGCTATCGAGACCCAGTACTTC. Protein: CASSLKAIETQYF.

This clonotype was observed many times. The chain recombines TRBV7-2 with TRBJ2-3; D gene unclear. Trimming stripped 5 bases from V and 6 bases from J, with 9 bases between. This CDR3 is built from 12 residues. Germline V CDR1 and CDR2: SGHTA, FQGNSA. CDR3: CASSPKWDTQYF. CDR3 DNA sequence: TGTGCCAGCAGCCCAAAGTGGGATACGCAGTATTTT.

This clonotype has a count of ten or more. This chain connects TRBV7-2 to TRBJ1-3, with D tentatively TRBD1 (5 bases). CDR3 length: 13 residues. Trimming took 1 base from V and 8 from J, leaving 9 bases between them. The germline CDR1 and CDR2 sequences are SGHTA and FQGNSA. The CDR3 DNA reads TGTGCCAGCAGCTTAGTTGGGGCGGACACCATATATTTT. As protein: CASSLVGADTIYF.

This clonotype was recorded at least ten times. The rearrangement links TRBV5-1 to TRBJ1-6, with a weak D call TRBD1 (5 bases). The CDR3 consists of 16 residues. Germline V gene sequence: CDR1 SGHRS, CDR2 YFSETQ. The V end lost 1 base, the J end lost 5 bases, and 13 bases lay between the germline ends. DNA of the CDR3: TGCGCCAGCAGCTTGACAGGCGCGCCAGATAATTCACCCCTCCACTTT. Its translation: CASSLTGAPDNSPLHF.

This clonotype turned up a few times. The gene calls are TRBV7-8 and TRBJ1-4; 7 nucleotides line up with TRBD1. CDR1 and CDR2 from the germline V gene are SGHVS and FQNEAQ. This CDR3 comprises 18 residues. V gave up 7 bases and J gave up 2 bases; unmatched junction bases: 16. CDR3: CASTPSTGWRLTNEKLFF. CDR3 nucleotide sequence: TGTGCCAGCACCCCCTCGACAGGGTGGCGTTTGACTAATGAAAAACTGTTTTTT.

This clonotype was observed many times. The chain is built from TRBV7-3 and TRBJ2-1; TRBD1 agrees at 7 bases. Germline V gives CDR1 SGHTA, CDR2 FQGTGA. J lost 7 bases, V lost 2 bases, and 11 bases had no gene match. This CDR3 is built from 16 residues. CDR3 nucleotide sequence: TGTGCCAGCAGCTTAGGTACCCGGACAGGTAGTAATGAGCAGTTCTTC. Translation: CASSLGTRTGSNEQFF. The full variable domain, with the rest looked up from reference TRBV7-3 and TRBJ2-1, is GAGVSQTPSNKVTEKGKYVELRCDPISGHTALYWYRQSLGQGPEFLIYFQGTGAADDSGLPNDRFFAVRPEGSVSTLKIQRTERGDSAVYLCASSLGTRTGSNEQFFGPGTRLTVL.

This clonotype showed up many times. This chain connects TRBV6-2 or TRBV6-3 to TRBJ1-1; TRBD1 might be the D (5 bases). The CDR3 contains 13 residues. Germline loops: CDR1 MNHEY, CDR2 SVGEGT. The V end was cut by 5 bases, the J end by 4 bases, with 11 bases between. The CDR3 loop is CASSPTRGTEAFF. The CDR3 DNA is TGTGCCAGCAGTCCCACGAGGGGCACTGAAGCTTTCTTT.

In this sample, this clonotype turned up many times. V gene TRBV4-1 combines with J gene TRBJ1-1; the D is unclear. The CDR3 runs to 16 residues. The V gene lost 4 bases and the J gene lost 5 bases, with 20 bases spanning the gap. The germline V gene encodes CDR1 MGHRA and CDR2 YSYEKL. CDR3 coding DNA: TGCGCCAGCAGCCGGTACCACCTTTTCATTCGGACTGAAGCTTTCTTT. The encoded protein is CASSRYHLFIRTEAFF.

This clonotype was recorded many times. The gene calls are TRBV5-1 and TRBJ2-1; 10 bases agree with TRBD2. Germline V gives CDR1 SGHRS, CDR2 YFSETQ. The CDR3 has 14 amino acids. J gave up 6 bases and V 1 base, and 1 base lay outside the gene matches. The CDR3 here is CASSLTSGINEQFF. CDR3 sequence (DNA): TGCGCCAGCAGCTTGACTAGCGGGATCAATGAGCAGTTCTTC.

The table lists this clonotype with many counts. The V and J genes are TRBV7-2 and TRBJ2-7, with a weak D call TRBD2 (5 bases). Germline V lookup: CDR1 SGHTA, CDR2 FQGNSA. The CDR3 runs to 11 residues. V shed 3 bases and J shed 9 bases, with 9 bases lying between them. CDR3 in DNA: TGTGCCAGCAGCTTGAAGGCGGGGCAGTACTTC. It is translated as CASSLKAGQYF.

This clonotype was counted at least ten times. This chain joins TRBV12-3 or TRBV12-4 and TRBJ2-1; 7 bases agree with TRBD1. V shed 3 bases and J 3 bases; nucleotides not matched to a gene: 2. The CDR3 has 14 residues. CDR3 sequence reads: CASSFDRDYNEQFF. The CDR3 DNA follows: TGTGCCAGCAGTTTTGACAGGGACTACAATGAGCAGTTCTTC.

This clonotype occurred many times. V is TRBV5-1 and J is TRBJ2-7, with D perhaps matching TRBD1 or TRBD2 (5 bases each). This CDR3 is built from 13 residues. CDR1 SGHRS and CDR2 YFSETQ come from the germline V gene. The V end was cut by 4 bases, the J end by 2 bases, with 10 bases between. CDR3 residues: CASSPMGAYEQYF. The CDR3 DNA reads TGCGCCAGCAGCCCTATGGGGGCCTACGAGCAGTACTTC.

V usage is TRBV10-2 and J usage is TRBJ2-7; TRBD2 is a possible D gene (6 bases). Germline V CDR1 and CDR2: WSHSY, SAAADI. The CDR3 is made up of 14 amino acids. V was cut by 6 bases and J by 3 bases, with 15 bases left in between. For the CDR3, the DNA is TGCGCCAGCAGAAACCGGGACTCAAACTACGAGCAGTACTTC. It encodes CASRNRDSNYEQYF.